A selection of T cell receptor beta chains follows, all from one sample in a study of early T cells in non-severe SARS-CoV-2 infection. TCRdb re-called the 5' RACE reads through MiXCR, storing one row per CDR3 protein. The table shows some 30,000 distinct CDR3 sequences, with 5.5% to 7% occurring only once. The sequenced sample consisted of whole blood. The receptors here all came from an adult who was a healthcare worker with PCR-confirmed SARS-CoV-2 infection or an uninfected control (not recorded which). Both conserved end residues are part of each CDR3. The D gene is left open where the match is weak. A row's size may be missing; if present it is once, few, many or a size class.

d_call: -
v_call: TRBV12-3/TRBV12-4
j_call: TRBJ1-4
clone_size: few
cdr3_aa: CASSLQGLGEKLFF
cdr3_nt: TGTGCCAGCAGTCTCCAGGGGCTTGGTGAAAAACTGTTTTTT

d_call: TRBD1
v_call: TRBV6-5
j_call: TRBJ1-2
clone_size: many
cdr3_aa: CASRRQGVTGGYTF
cdr3_nt: TGTGCCAGCAGACGACAGGGGGTGACGGGTGGCTACACCTTC

d_call: -
v_call: TRBV20-1
j_call: TRBJ2-7
clone_size: many
cdr3_aa: CSFAGRQAYEQYF
cdr3_nt: TGCAGTTTTGCGGGCAGGCAAGCGTACGAGCAGTACTTC

d_call: -
v_call: TRBV6-6
j_call: TRBJ2-7
clone_size: few
cdr3_aa: CASSSAGVQYF
cdr3_nt: TGTGCCAGCAGCAGTGCAGGGGTTCAGTACTTC

d_call: TRBD2
v_call: TRBV9
j_call: TRBJ2-3
clone_size: medium-sized
cdr3_aa: CASSVLAGPTDTQYF
cdr3_nt: TGTGCCAGCAGCGTTCTAGCGGGGCCCACAGATACGCAGTATTTT

d_call: TRBD1
v_call: TRBV7-8
j_call: TRBJ2-7
clone_size: few
cdr3_aa: CASSLGQGTYEQYF
cdr3_nt: TGTGCCAGCAGCTTAGGACAGGGGACCTACGAGCAGTACTTC

d_call: -
v_call: TRBV5-3
j_call: TRBJ1-5
clone_size: -
cdr3_aa: CARSLSRVIGQPQHF
cdr3_nt: TGTGCCAGAAGCTTGAGCAGGGTTATCGGTCAGCCCCAGCATTTT

d_call: -
v_call: TRBV18
j_call: TRBJ1-4
clone_size: many
cdr3_aa: CASSPQGRDDEKLFF
cdr3_nt: TGTGCCAGCTCACCACAGGGCAGAGATGATGAAAAACTGTTTTTT

d_call: TRBD1
v_call: TRBV3-1
j_call: TRBJ1-2
clone_size: many
cdr3_aa: CASSPRGIYGYTF
cdr3_nt: TGTGCCAGCAGTCCCAGGGGGATCTATGGCTACACCTTC

d_call: -
v_call: TRBV5-4
j_call: TRBJ2-7
clone_size: -
cdr3_aa: CASSRPGYEQYF
cdr3_nt: TGTGCCAGCAGCCGCCCGGGCTACGAGCAGTACTTC

d_call: -
v_call: TRBV14
j_call: TRBJ2-7
clone_size: few
cdr3_aa: CASSLNNYEQYF
cdr3_nt: TGTGCCAGCAGCCTCAACAACTACGAGCAGTACTTC

d_call: TRBD1
v_call: TRBV28
j_call: TRBJ2-7
clone_size: -
cdr3_aa: CASRTPQPGQGTYEQYF
cdr3_nt: TGTGCCAGCAGAACACCCCAGCCGGGACAGGGAACCTACGAGCAGTACTTC

d_call: TRBD1
v_call: TRBV18
j_call: TRBJ1-3
clone_size: many
cdr3_aa: CASSPTPGQGAGNTIYF
cdr3_nt: TGTGCCAGCTCACCTACTCCCGGACAGGGGGCTGGAAACACCATATATTTT

d_call: TRBD1
v_call: TRBV12-3/TRBV12-4
j_call: TRBJ1-6
clone_size: many
cdr3_aa: CASRGQGAVNSPLHF
cdr3_nt: TGTGCCAGCAGAGGACAGGGAGCGGTTAATTCACCCCTCCACTTT

d_call: -
v_call: TRBV5-1
j_call: TRBJ2-5
clone_size: many
cdr3_aa: CASSLTGRWQETQYF
cdr3_nt: TGCGCCAGCAGCTTGACAGGGAGGTGGCAAGAGACCCAGTACTTC

d_call: TRBD1
v_call: TRBV18
j_call: TRBJ1-4
clone_size: many
cdr3_aa: CASSPRGQGNEKLFF
cdr3_nt: TGTGCCAGCTCACCTCGGGGACAGGGAAATGAAAAACTGTTTTTT

d_call: -
v_call: TRBV19
j_call: TRBJ2-1
clone_size: many
cdr3_aa: CASSSQGWGSSNEQFF
cdr3_nt: TGTGCCAGTAGTAGTCAGGGGTGGGGCTCCTCCAATGAGCAGTTCTTC

d_call: -
v_call: TRBV25-1
j_call: TRBJ2-2
clone_size: -
cdr3_aa: CASRDWTENTGELFF
cdr3_nt: TGTGCCAGCAGAGACTGGACGGAGAACACCGGGGAGCTGTTTTTT

d_call: TRBD1
v_call: TRBV6-5
j_call: TRBJ2-3
clone_size: -
cdr3_aa: CASRRTGGLRDTQYF
cdr3_nt: TGTGCCAGCAGACGGACAGGGGGCCTGAGAGATACGCAGTATTTT

d_call: TRBD1
v_call: TRBV7-6
j_call: TRBJ2-3
clone_size: many
cdr3_aa: CASSLPGQDITDTQYF
cdr3_nt: TGTGCCAGCAGCTTACCGGGACAGGACATCACAGATACGCAGTATTTT

d_call: -
v_call: TRBV23-1
j_call: TRBJ2-3
clone_size: many
cdr3_aa: CASTGLPTTDTQYF
cdr3_nt: TGCGCCAGTACGGGGCTACCGACCACAGATACGCAGTATTTT

d_call: -
v_call: TRBV2
j_call: TRBJ2-1
clone_size: few
cdr3_aa: CASSEGGRSEQFF
cdr3_nt: TGTGCCAGCAGTGAAGGGGGGCGGAGTGAGCAGTTCTTC

d_call: -
v_call: TRBV7-9
j_call: TRBJ2-1
clone_size: many
cdr3_aa: CASSPDIENEQFF
cdr3_nt: TGTGCCAGCAGCCCGGACATTGAAAATGAGCAGTTCTTC

d_call: TRBD1
v_call: TRBV4-1
j_call: TRBJ2-7
clone_size: many
cdr3_aa: CASSQDQGAVYEQYF
cdr3_nt: TGCGCCAGCAGCCAAGATCAGGGGGCCGTTTACGAGCAGTACTTC

d_call: TRBD1
v_call: TRBV7-9
j_call: TRBJ2-7
clone_size: many
cdr3_aa: CASWPPGQGGPYEQYF
cdr3_nt: TGTGCCAGCTGGCCCCCGGGACAGGGGGGGCCCTACGAGCAGTACTTC

d_call: TRBD1
v_call: TRBV7-2
j_call: TRBJ1-2
clone_size: many
cdr3_aa: CASSLTGGIYGYTF
cdr3_nt: TGTGCCAGCAGCTTGACAGGGGGTATCTATGGCTACACCTTC

d_call: TRBD2
v_call: TRBV7-3
j_call: TRBJ2-1
clone_size: -
cdr3_aa: CASSLMAAGSYNEQFF
cdr3_nt: TGTGCCAGCAGCTTAATGGCAGCGGGGTCCTACAATGAGCAGTTCTTC

d_call: -
v_call: TRBV3-1
j_call: TRBJ1-1
clone_size: many
cdr3_aa: CASSQDFGFANMNTEAFF
cdr3_nt: TGTGCCAGCAGCCAAGATTTCGGGTTCGCCAACATGAACACTGAAGCTTTCTTT

d_call: -
v_call: TRBV28
j_call: TRBJ2-5
clone_size: few
cdr3_aa: CASSAELLQETQYF
cdr3_nt: TGTGCCAGCAGCGCCGAACTCCTCCAAGAGACCCAGTACTTC

d_call: -
v_call: TRBV21-1
j_call: TRBJ1-4
clone_size: -
cdr3_aa: CASSLQGPWDEKLFF
cdr3_nt: TGTGCCAGCAGCCTACAGGGGCCTTGGGATGAAAAACTGTTTTTT

d_call: -
v_call: TRBV7-3
j_call: TRBJ2-5
clone_size: -
cdr3_aa: CASSLTGRDQETQYF
cdr3_nt: TGTGCCAGCAGCTTAACCGGCAGGGACCAAGAGACCCAGTACTTC

d_call: -
v_call: TRBV30
j_call: TRBJ2-3
clone_size: -
cdr3_aa: CAWTNEDTQYF
cdr3_nt: TGTGCCTGGACCAACGAAGATACGCAGTATTTT

d_call: -
v_call: TRBV9
j_call: TRBJ2-2
clone_size: -
cdr3_aa: CASSVELDNTGELFF
cdr3_nt: TGTGCCAGCAGCGTAGAACTAGATAACACCGGGGAGCTGTTTTTT

d_call: TRBD1
v_call: TRBV6-1
j_call: TRBJ2-3
clone_size: many
cdr3_aa: CASSEGQGATDTQYF
cdr3_nt: TGTGCCAGCAGCGAGGGACAGGGGGCAACAGATACGCAGTATTTT

d_call: -
v_call: TRBV20-1
j_call: TRBJ2-2
clone_size: -
cdr3_aa: CSAKTPRGDTGELFF
cdr3_nt: TGCAGTGCCAAGACCCCCAGGGGAGACACCGGGGAGCTGTTTTTT

d_call: TRBD1
v_call: TRBV18
j_call: TRBJ1-2
clone_size: -
cdr3_aa: CASSPRQGPPYGYTF
cdr3_nt: TGTGCCAGCTCACCACGACAGGGGCCCCCTTATGGCTACACCTTC

d_call: -
v_call: TRBV5-7
j_call: TRBJ1-4
clone_size: many
cdr3_aa: CASSFDRVNEKLFF
cdr3_nt: TGTGCCAGCAGCTTTGATCGGGTTAATGAAAAACTGTTTTTT

d_call: TRBD2
v_call: TRBV2
j_call: TRBJ2-1
clone_size: many
cdr3_aa: CASIFNRELAGGNEQFF
cdr3_nt: TGTGCCAGCATCTTTAATCGGGAGCTAGCGGGGGGGAATGAGCAGTTCTTC

d_call: -
v_call: TRBV7-6
j_call: TRBJ2-3
clone_size: many
cdr3_aa: CASSDLSAGDTQYF
cdr3_nt: TGTGCCAGCAGCGACTTGTCGGCAGGGGATACGCAGTATTTT

d_call: -
v_call: TRBV24-1
j_call: TRBJ1-5
clone_size: many
cdr3_aa: CATSVGNQPQHF
cdr3_nt: TGTGCCACCAGTGTGGGGAATCAGCCCCAGCATTTT

d_call: TRBD1
v_call: TRBV25-1
j_call: TRBJ1-1
clone_size: many
cdr3_aa: CASNPRDRGFAFF
cdr3_nt: TGTGCCAGCAATCCCCGGGACAGGGGTTTCGCTTTCTTT

d_call: -
v_call: TRBV7-9
j_call: TRBJ1-1
clone_size: many
cdr3_aa: CASSLAPGLMNTEAFF
cdr3_nt: TGTGCCAGCAGCTTAGCCCCGGGCCTCATGAACACTGAAGCTTTCTTT

d_call: -
v_call: TRBV6-2/TRBV6-3
j_call: TRBJ1-5
clone_size: many
cdr3_aa: CASRLPGYSNQPQHF
cdr3_nt: TGTGCCAGTCGGCTACCGGGATACTCCAATCAGCCCCAGCATTTT

d_call: -
v_call: TRBV5-1
j_call: TRBJ2-7
clone_size: many
cdr3_aa: CASSLSSKSSYEQYF
cdr3_nt: TGCGCCAGCAGCTTGTCTTCCAAGAGCTCCTACGAGCAGTACTTC

d_call: -
v_call: TRBV27
j_call: TRBJ2-1
clone_size: many
cdr3_aa: CASRRLGSYNEQFF
cdr3_nt: TGTGCCAGCAGGAGACTTGGCTCCTACAATGAGCAGTTCTTC

d_call: TRBD1
v_call: TRBV3-1
j_call: TRBJ2-3
clone_size: few
cdr3_aa: CASSQQGVFRTDTQYF
cdr3_nt: TGTGCCAGCAGCCAACAGGGGGTATTTAGGACAGATACGCAGTATTTT

d_call: -
v_call: TRBV5-4
j_call: TRBJ2-3
clone_size: many
cdr3_aa: CASSHSRGASTDTQYF
cdr3_nt: TGTGCCAGCAGCCACAGCCGGGGGGCAAGCACAGATACGCAGTATTTT

d_call: -
v_call: TRBV7-2
j_call: TRBJ2-7
clone_size: many
cdr3_aa: CASSTTGFSYEQYF
cdr3_nt: TGTGCCAGCAGCACTACAGGGTTCTCCTACGAGCAGTACTTC

d_call: -
v_call: TRBV28
j_call: TRBJ2-1
clone_size: many
cdr3_aa: CASSSGPPGSSYNEQFF
cdr3_nt: TGTGCCAGCAGCTCCGGACCACCTGGCAGCTCCTACAATGAGCAGTTCTTC

d_call: -
v_call: TRBV11-2
j_call: TRBJ1-1
clone_size: many
cdr3_aa: CASSLVRGARTEAFF
cdr3_nt: TGTGCCAGCAGCTTAGTTCGGGGGGCCCGGACTGAAGCTTTCTTT

d_call: -
v_call: TRBV4-3
j_call: TRBJ1-5
clone_size: -
cdr3_aa: CASSQGFDGNQPQHF
cdr3_nt: TGCGCCAGCAGCCAGGGATTCGATGGCAATCAGCCCCAGCATTTT

d_call: -
v_call: TRBV15
j_call: TRBJ2-1
clone_size: many
cdr3_aa: CATSRDRLDNEQFF
cdr3_nt: TGTGCCACCAGCAGAGATCGACTTGACAATGAGCAGTTCTTC

d_call: -
v_call: TRBV6-5
j_call: TRBJ1-6
clone_size: few
cdr3_aa: CASSKGYGNSPLHF
cdr3_nt: TGTGCCAGCAGTAAGGGATACGGGAATTCACCCCTCCACTTT